Below, 14 T cell receptor beta chains from the same sample are listed, as sequenced in a study of cytomegalovirus exposure and HLA in healthy donors. Amplification used 60 Vbeta primers and 13 Jbeta primers. Repertoires were generated with immunoSEQ multiplex PCR, while TCRdb's copy carries only in-frame clones and drops some. The sample gives about 160,000 clones, approximately 80% of which show up once; around 7% is in the top ten. The sequencing input was PBMCs. Receptors originate from a middle-aged woman in good health and CMV-seropositive.

The genes are TRBV6-1 and TRBJ2-7; D uncertain. The germline gives CDR1 MNHNS, CDR2 SASEGT. This CDR3 contains 14 residues. V shed 3 bases and J shed 2 bases, with 11 bases lying between them. The CDR3 DNA follows: TGTGCCAGCAGTGAGGTGGGCAGTACCTACGAGCAGTACTTC. It encodes CASSEVGSTYEQYF.

The rearrangement links TRBV11-3 to TRBJ1-2; D is undetermined. The germline gives CDR1 SGHNT, CDR2 YENEEA. The germline V and J ends were trimmed by 5 bases and 2 bases, with 6 bases remaining between them. The CDR3 spans 12 residues. CDR3 in DNA: TGTGCCAGCAGCCCCCTCAACTATGGCTACACCTTC. Its protein is CASSPLNYGYTF.

The V call is TRBV5-1, the J call TRBJ2-1; 11 positions match TRBD2. Germline V gives CDR1 SGHRS, CDR2 YFSETQ. V was pared by 5 bases and J by 4 bases, with 11 bases of the junction left unmatched. The CDR3 runs 17 residues. Here the CDR3 reads CASRLAPRTSGYNEQFF. The CDR3 nucleotides read TGCGCCAGCAGACTAGCCCCCCGGACTAGCGGGTACAATGAGCAGTTCTTC.

V and J are TRBV10-3 and TRBJ2-7, with 9 bases identical to TRBD1. This CDR3 has 15 amino acids. The V gene end was trimmed by 8 bases and the J gene end by 0 bases; junction bases not matched to a gene: 8. The V gene's germline CDR1 is ENHRY and CDR2 SYGVKD. CDR3 amino acids: CAILTGTGSSYEQYF. The CDR3 DNA follows: TGTGCCATCCTAACCGGGACAGGGAGCTCCTACGAGCAGTACTTC.

The gene calls are TRBV7-2 and TRBJ1-2; tentative D call: TRBD1 (6 bases). The CDR3 totals 14 residues. CDR1 and CDR2 (germline): SGHTA, FQGNSA. Trimming stripped 5 bases from V and 4 bases from J, with 14 bases between. This CDR3 reads CASSRGGAIYGYTF. As DNA, the CDR3 is TGTGCCAGCAGCCGCGGGGGGGCGATCTATGGCTACACCTTC.

This clone has a single count. The CDR3 nucleotides are TGTGCCACCGCGATGAGCTCTGGAAACACCATATATTTT. Its protein product is CATAMSSGNTIYF. The chain employs TRBV6-6 and TRBJ1-3; D uncertain. Germline CDR1 reads MNHNY; CDR2 reads SVGAGI (reference sequence). There are 13 residues in the CDR3. V was shortened by 10 bases and J by 0 bases, with 10 bases between the two germline ends.

The chain links TRBV30 to TRBJ2-1; TRBD2 is a possible D gene (5 bases). Trimming left V 0 bases short and J 6 bases short, with 12 bases between. CDR1 GTSNPN and CDR2 SVGIG come from the germline V gene (reference sequence). The CDR3 contains 14 residues. CDR3 sequence reads: CAWSVLRLTNEQFF. The CDR3 DNA reads as TGTGCCTGGAGTGTACTGAGACTAACCAATGAGCAGTTCTTC.

This clone has only a few counts. The rearrangement uses TRBV10-3 and TRBJ1-1; no firm D call. CDR1 and CDR2 from the germline V gene are ENHRY and SYGVKD. V lost 6 bases, J lost 5 bases, and 13 bases lay in between. The CDR3 totals 13 residues. CDR3 sequence (DNA): TGTGCCATCAGGGATTCAGCGGAGACTGAAGCTTTCTTT. Its translation: CAIRDSAETEAFF.

The chain combines TRBV4-1 with TRBJ1-1; possibly TRBD1 for D (6 bases). Germline CDR1 is MGHRA and CDR2 is YSYEKL. The CDR3 is made up of 17 amino acids. Trimming pared 5 bases from V and 0 bases from J, leaving 19 bases between. The CDR3 DNA follows: TGCGCCAGCAGCGACCGCCAACGCAGGGGATTGAACACTGAAGCTTTCTTT. Protein: CASSDRQRRGLNTEAFF.

This CDR3 reads CASSLVSETQYF. CDR3 DNA sequence: TGTGCCAGCAGCTTGGTTAGCGAGACCCAGTACTTC. The rearrangement links TRBV5-6 to TRBJ2-5; D unclear. Germline V CDR1 and CDR2: SGHDT, YYEEEE. This CDR3 region has 12 residues. V was clipped by 0 bases and J by 5 bases, with 5 bases between them.

The chain employs TRBV6-5 and TRBJ1-1; 9 bases line up with TRBD1. Germline V lookup: CDR1 MNHEY, CDR2 SVGAGI. The ends lost 10 bases at V and 3 bases at J; junction bases unmatched: 12. The CDR3 contains 15 residues. CDR3 sequence: CATETGGGLDTEAFF. The CDR3 DNA reads as TGTGCCACCGAAACAGGGGGCGGACTTGACACTGAAGCTTTCTTT.

The V and J genes are TRBV6-4 and TRBJ2-3; D gene unclear. Trimming stripped 3 bases from V and 3 bases from J, with 10 bases between. Per germline, CDR1 MRHNA and CDR2 SNTAGT. The CDR3 has 14 residues. CDR3: CASSESVETDTQYF. CDR3 coding DNA: TGTGCCAGCAGTGAGTCAGTGGAGACAGATACGCAGTATTTT.

This sequence joins TRBV6-6 and TRBJ2-1, with D possibly TRBD1 on 6 matching bases. Germline values: CDR1 MNHNY, CDR2 SVGAGI (reference sequence). The ends were cut back, 2 bases at V and 4 bases at J, with 12 bases in the middle. This CDR3 is built from 15 residues. The CDR3 region is CASSYRRDIYNEQFF. DNA for the CDR3: TGTGCCAGCAGTTACCGACGGGACATTTACAATGAGCAGTTCTTC.

The chain links TRBV7-6 to TRBJ2-5; 8 bases line up with TRBD2. From germline, CDR1 is SGHVS and CDR2 FNYEAQ. The CDR3 runs to 17 residues. The junction had 20 bases not matched to a gene; V was cut back by 5 bases and J by 9 bases. This CDR3 reads CASSPRSDPSGQRSQYF. The CDR3, as DNA: TGTGCCAGCAGCCCTCGAAGCGACCCTAGCGGGCAAAGGTCCCAGTACTTC.